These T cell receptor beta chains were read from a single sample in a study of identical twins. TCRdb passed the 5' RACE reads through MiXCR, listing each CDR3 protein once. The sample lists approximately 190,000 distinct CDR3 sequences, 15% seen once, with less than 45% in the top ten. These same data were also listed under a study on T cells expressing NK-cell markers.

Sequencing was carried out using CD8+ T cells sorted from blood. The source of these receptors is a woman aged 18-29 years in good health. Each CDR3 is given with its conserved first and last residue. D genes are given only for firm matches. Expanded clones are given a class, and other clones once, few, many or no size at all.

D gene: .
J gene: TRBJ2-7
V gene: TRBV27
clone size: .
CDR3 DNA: TGTGCCAGCAGTAGCCATGGGGCCCAATTACCCCCCTCCTACGAGCAGTACTTC
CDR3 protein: CASSSHGAQLPPSYEQYF

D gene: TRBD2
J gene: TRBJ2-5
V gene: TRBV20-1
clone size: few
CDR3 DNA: TGCAGTGCTAGATCAACCGGGACTAGCGGGATCCCACCCTGGGAGACCCAGTACTTC
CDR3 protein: CSARSTGTSGIPPWETQYF

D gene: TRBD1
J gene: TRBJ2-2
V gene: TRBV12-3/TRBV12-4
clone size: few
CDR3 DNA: TGTGCCAGCAGCCCCGGGACAGGGTCCGGGGAGCTGTTTTTT
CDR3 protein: CASSPGTGSGELFF

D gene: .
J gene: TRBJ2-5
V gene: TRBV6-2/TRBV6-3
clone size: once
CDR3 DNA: TGTGCCAGCAGCCGGGGACGGCTAGAGACCCAGTACTTC
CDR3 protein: CASSRGRLETQYF

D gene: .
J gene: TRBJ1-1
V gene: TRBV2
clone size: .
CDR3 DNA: TGTGCCATCCAGGGATACACTGAAGCTTTCTTT
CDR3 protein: CAIQGYTEAFF

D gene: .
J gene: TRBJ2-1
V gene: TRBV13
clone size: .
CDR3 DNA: TGTGCCAGCAGCCCCGTGCGGGGTTTTGACAATGAGCAGTTCTTC
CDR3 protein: CASSPVRGFDNEQFF

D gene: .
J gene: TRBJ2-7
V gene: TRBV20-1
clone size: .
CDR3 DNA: TGCAGTGCCTCATCCTACGAGCAGTACTTC
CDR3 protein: CSASSYEQYF

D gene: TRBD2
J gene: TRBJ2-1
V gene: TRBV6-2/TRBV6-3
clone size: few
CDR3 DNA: TGTGCCAGCAGAACGGCGGGGGAGGAGCAGTTCTTC
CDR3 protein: CASRTAGEEQFF

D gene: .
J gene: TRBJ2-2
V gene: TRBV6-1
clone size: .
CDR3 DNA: TGTGCCATCAGGGGCGGAAGAAACACCGGGGAGCTGTTTTTT
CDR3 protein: CAIRGGRNTGELFF

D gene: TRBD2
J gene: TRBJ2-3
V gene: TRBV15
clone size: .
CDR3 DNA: TGTGCCACCAGCAGGGAGGCGGGGGGATACGCAGATACGCAGTATTTT
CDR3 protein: CATSREAGGYADTQYF

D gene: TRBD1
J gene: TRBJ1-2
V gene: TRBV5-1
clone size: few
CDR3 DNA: TGCGCCAGCAGCTTGGACAGGGGGGGGCTGTATGGCTACACCTTC
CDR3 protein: CASSLDRGGLYGYTF

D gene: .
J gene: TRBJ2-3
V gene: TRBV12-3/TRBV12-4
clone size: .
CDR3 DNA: TGTGCCAGCCGCGCTGGGGCAGATACGCAGTATTTT
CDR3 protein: CASRAGADTQYF

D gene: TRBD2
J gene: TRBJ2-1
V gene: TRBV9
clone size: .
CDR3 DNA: TGTGCCAGCAGCGTAGTCGGCGCGGGAGACAATGAGCAGTTCTTC
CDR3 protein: CASSVVGAGDNEQFF

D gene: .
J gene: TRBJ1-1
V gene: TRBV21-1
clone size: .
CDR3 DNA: TGTGCCAGCACCCCTGGCACGACTGAAGCTTTCTTT
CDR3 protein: CASTPGTTEAFF

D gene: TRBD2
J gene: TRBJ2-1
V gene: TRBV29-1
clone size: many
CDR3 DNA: TGCAGCGACGGATCGACTAGCGGGAGGTACAATGAGCAGTTCTTC
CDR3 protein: CSDGSTSGRYNEQFF